This is a list of T cell receptor beta chains from one sample in a study of cytomegalovirus exposure and HLA in healthy donors. Only in-frame clones appear in the TCRdb table, and some are missing; sequencing was by immunoSEQ multiplex PCR. The table records around 170,000 clones, 85% of them present only once. Sequenced input: PBMCs. The receptor source for this set is a man aged 18-30 years in good health and CMV-seropositive. Each CDR3 is given with its conserved first and last residue. The D gene is left open where the match is weak. Not every row has a clone size; where given, it reads once, few, many or a size class.

. TRBJ1-1 TRBV5-1 . TGCGCCAGCAGCGGTGGGGACACCATGAACACTGAAGCTTTCTTT CASSGGDTMNTEAFF
. TRBJ2-2 TRBV9 . TGTGCCAGCAGCGTAGGTCTACCGAACACCGGGGAGCTGTTTTTT CASSVGLPNTGELFF
. TRBJ2-7 TRBV6-6 . TGTGCCAGCAGTTTTCAGGGCTCCTACGAGCAGTACTTC CASSFQGSYEQYF
. TRBJ1-1 TRBV7-8 . TGTGCCAGCAGCTTAGCGGCAAGCGAAGACACTGAAGCTTTCTTT CASSLAASEDTEAFF
TRBD2 TRBJ2-5 TRBV4-1 . TGCGCCAGCAGCCAAGCGCTAGCGGGACTAGAGACCCAGTACTTC CASSQALAGLETQYF
. TRBJ2-7 TRBV7-9 . TGTGCCTCTACGGCGGGGTCCTACGAGCAGTACTTC CASTAGSYEQYF
TRBD1 TRBJ1-4 TRBV4-1 few TGCGCCAGCAGCCCGAATCCGGGACAGGGAAATCCCCTTAATGAAAAACTGTTTTTT CASSPNPGQGNPLNEKLFF
TRBD2 TRBJ2-5 TRBV7-2 . TGTGCCAGCAGCTCTAGCGGGGCCCCCCAAGAGACCCAGTACTTC CASSSSGAPQETQYF
. TRBJ1-2 TRBV7-9 once TGTGCCAGCAGCTCAGAGGCAGCCTATGGCTACACCTTC CASSSEAAYGYTF
TRBD1 TRBJ1-1 TRBV7-9 . TGTGCCAGCAGCCGGACGACAGGGGGCGCGCCCGAAGCTTTCTTT CASSRTTGGAPEAFF
TRBD2 TRBJ2-3 TRBV28 . TGTGCTACACAGACTAGCCGGGGAAGAGATACGCAGTATTTT CATQTSRGRDTQYF
TRBD1 TRBJ2-2 TRBV5-4 . TGTGCCAGCAGCTGGGGACAGGCGAACACCGGGGAGCTGTTTTTT CASSWGQANTGELFF
. TRBJ1-1 TRBV6-4 few TGTGCCAGCAGTGACAGGGGAGGGACTGAAGCTTTCTTT CASSDRGGTEAFF
. TRBJ2-7 TRBV28 . TGTGCCAGCAACGCTGCAGGGGTTACGTTTTCCTACGAGCAGTACTTC CASNAAGVTFSYEQYF
. TRBJ2-5 TRBV9 . TGTGCCAGCAGCGTCACAGGGTCCGAGACCCAGTACTTC CASSVTGSETQYF
TRBD2 TRBJ2-7 TRBV7-9 . TGTGCCAGCCGAGGGCTAGCGGGAGGGGCCTACGAGCAGTACTTC CASRGLAGGAYEQYF
. TRBJ2-7 TRBV5-4 . TGTGCCAGCAGCCAGTACCTTGCTTCCTACGAGCAGTACTTC CASSQYLASYEQYF
. TRBJ1-2 TRBV6-6 . TGTGCCAGTCTCCCTAGGGGGGGCGTTTGGGTCCAGGGCTACACCTTC CASLPRGGVWVQGYTF
. TRBJ1-2 TRBV21-1 . TGTGCCACCGCCCTCCCCAGGGATCGGGGGGACTATGGCTACACCTTC CATALPRDRGDYGYTF
. TRBJ1-4 TRBV28 . TGTGCCAGCAGGGTCGGGGCGGCGGGAGAAAAACTGTTTTTT CASRVGAAGEKLFF
. TRBJ2-7 TRBV27 . TGTGCCAGCAGTCCATACAGCAGCTCCTACGAGCAGTACTTC CASSPYSSSYEQYF
. TRBJ2-4 TRBV30 . TGTGCCTGGGAGGGGGGGGAACTAGCCAAAAACATTCAGTACTTC CAWEGGELAKNIQYF
TRBD2 TRBJ2-5 TRBV5-1 . TGCGCCAGCAGCGTACTAGCGGGAGAGACCCAGTACTTC CASSVLAGETQYF
TRBD2 TRBJ2-3 TRBV28 . TGTGCCAGCAGTACTATAGCGGGAGTTCGAACAGATACGCAGTATTTT CASSTIAGVRTDTQYF
. TRBJ1-2 TRBV21-1 . TGTGCCAGCAGCAAGGCGGACGACAGGGTCAATGGCTACACCTTC CASSKADDRVNGYTF
. TRBJ2-2 TRBV2 . TGTGCCAGCAGTGACAACAGGGCGGGGGCCGGGGAGCTGTTTTTT CASSDNRAGAGELFF
. TRBJ1-4 TRBV28 . TGTGCCAGCACCCCGAGAGGGAATGAAAAACTGTTTTTT CASTPRGNEKLFF
. TRBJ2-6 TRBV28 once TGTGCCAGCAGTTTAGTCAGGTCTCAGAGCTCTGGGGCCAACGTCCTGACTTTC CASSLVRSQSSGANVLTF
. TRBJ2-7 TRBV7-9 few TGTGCCAGCAGCCGTGGACAGCCCGAGCAGTACTTC CASSRGQPEQYF
. TRBJ1-5 TRBV6-1 . TGTGCCATCACCCGGCAGGGAAGTCAGCCCCAGCATTTT CAITRQGSQPQHF
TRBD2 TRBJ2-1 TRBV30 . TGTGCCTGGAGTACTAGCGGGGGTTACAATGAGCAGTTCTTC CAWSTSGGYNEQFF
. TRBJ2-3 TRBV5-1 once TGCGCCAGCAGCTTGGACCCCACGGCGGGAGATACGCAGTATTTT CASSLDPTAGDTQYF
. TRBJ2-6 TRBV28 . TGTGCCAGCAGGACTCCTGGGGCCAACGTCCTGACTTTC CASRTPGANVLTF
. TRBJ2-3 TRBV2 . TGTGCCAGCGGGGAGATCACAGATACGCAGTATTTT CASGEITDTQYF
. TRBJ1-1 TRBV9 once TGTGCCAGCAGTCCTGGACTGGCGGACACTGAAGCTTTCTTT CASSPGLADTEAFF
. TRBJ2-2 TRBV11-2 once TGTGCCAGCAGCTTATCCAGGGAGCTGTTTTTT CASSLSRELFF
TRBD1 TRBJ1-1 TRBV27 once TGTGCCAGCTGCCAGGGGACAGGACTTTCAGTGAACACTGAAGCTTTCTTT CASCQGTGLSVNTEAFF
TRBD1 TRBJ2-3 TRBV19 . TGTGCCAGTAGTTCTCCCGACAGGGTGGCAGATACGCAGTATTTT CASSSPDRVADTQYF
. TRBJ1-2 TRBV6-1 . TGTGCCAGCCAACGAACAGGGTACGGCTACACCTTC CASQRTGYGYTF
TRBD2 TRBJ2-2 TRBV28 . TGTGCCAGCAGTCTTTTCAGCGGGGTTTTCACCGGGGAGCTGTTTTTT CASSLFSGVFTGELFF
. TRBJ2-5 TRBV5-1 . TGCGCCAGCAGCTTAGGTACAGGGAGAGAGACCCAGTACTTC CASSLGTGRETQYF
. TRBJ1-2 TRBV28 . TGTGCCAGCAGTTCCCTCGGGACACCCTCTTTC CASSSLGTPSF
. TRBJ2-3 TRBV7-3 . TGTGCCAGCAGCCACTTCAATACGCAGTATTTT CASSHFNTQYF
. TRBJ2-1 TRBV28 . TGTGCCAGCAGTTCGTCGGACAGATATTCACTATGGTTCTTC CASSSSDRYSLWFF